This T cell receptor (beta chain) was documented in a study of Graves' ophthalmopathy and Graves' hyperthyroidism. The overall study: Peripheral blood was gathered at the point of initial diagnosis, before any treatment started.

Germline values: CDR1 LNHNV, CDR2 YYDKDF (reference sequence). This CDR3 is 14 amino acids long. Trimming took off 0 bases at V and 2 bases at J, with 8 bases between the two ends. Study conclusions and caveats: This model predicted ophthalmopathy progression (sensitivity 70% to 71%, specificity about 72%).

In donors with ophthalmopathy, activity was moderate-to-severe, with CAS ≥3, NOSPECS ≥4 and duration under 3 months. Clinical symptoms, serum thyroxine, TRAb, thyroid ultrasound and orbital computed tomography formed the basis of diagnosis. Amplification from RNA transcripts yielded the TCR beta CDR3 regions. Second-round multiplex PCR came after a first-round RT-PCR that employed HTBI primers. TCRdb reprocessed the multiplex PCR reads with MiXCR, giving one entry per CDR3 protein. The sample comprises 350,000 to 400,000 distinct CDR3 sequences, approximately 20% of which are singletons, and roughly 1.5% rests with the top ten. This clonotype was detected many times. Its antigen is unknown.

What was sequenced was peripheral blood. The sequence was obtained from a woman aged 18-29 years with Graves' ophthalmopathy. The genes are TRBV15 and TRBJ2-7, with a tentative D call TRBD2 (5 bases). The CDR3 is CATSRDYGAYEQYF. CDR3 DNA: TGTGCCACCAGCAGAGATTACGGGGCCTACGAGCAGTACTTC.